This T cell receptor (beta chain) was sequenced during a study of T cells in Graves' hyperthyroidism and ophthalmopathy. General study points: Most thyroid-expanded clonotypes above 0.001 were also found in blood.

Amplification of TCR beta CDR3 regions was performed using RNA transcripts as template. With the HTBI primer set, the TCR CDR3 went through a first round of RT-PCR. TCRdb analysed the multiplex PCR reads with MiXCR anew, one entry per CDR3 protein. The sample holds 450,000 to 700,000 distinct CDR3 sequences, around 45% seen once. Trimming removed 0 bases from V and 3 bases from J, with 7 bases in between. The germline V gene encodes CDR1 SGDLS and CDR2 YYNGEE. This CDR3 is 13 amino acids long. Concerning this clonotype itself: Its antigen is not known.

The chain combines TRBV9 with TRBJ2-7; D might be TRBD1 (6 bases). Sequencing input: peripheral blood or thyroid tissue (not recorded which). The TCR sequence derives from an adult woman with Graves' disease, either hyperthyroidism or ophthalmopathy (not recorded which). The CDR3 reads CASSVGGHYEQYF. CDR3 bases: TGTGCCAGCAGCGTAGGGGGACACTACGAGCAGTACTTC.